This T cell receptor (beta chain) is from a study of OX40 agonist ivuxolimab in advanced cancers. Measured with immunoSEQ multiplex PCR; TCRdb has only the in-frame clones, and not every one. Among about 30,000 clones listed, around 85% were seen once. Germline values: CDR1 SNHLY, CDR2 FYNNEI. Trimming left V 0 bases short and J 3 bases short, with 6 bases between. The CDR3 sequence is 14 residues long. The input for sequencing was CD4+ or CD8+ T cells sorted from blood, taken in a trial of the OX40 agonist ivuxolimab. The chain couples TRBV2 to TRBJ1-5; D is uncertain. This clonotype was obtained from an adult with an advanced solid tumor such as melanoma, head and neck, liver or kidney cancer. The CDR3 DNA follows: TGTGCCAGCAGTGAAGCGGGTTACAATCAGCCCCAGCATTTT. Translating gives CASSEAGYNQPQHF.